The clone carrying this TCR beta chain was found a few times. Measured with immunoSEQ multiplex PCR; TCRdb has only the in-frame clones, and not every one. The sample yields roughly 36,000 clones, roughly 85% seen once. The sample belongs to a study of blood T cell repertoires in COVID-19. With 7 bases removed from V and 0 bases from J, the gap between germline ends came to 15 bases. The germline CDR1 and CDR2 sequences are LNHDA and SQIVND (reference sequence). CDR3 length: 16 amino acids. Material: peripheral blood. The clonotype comes from a man between 60 and 70 years old with active COVID-19. This sequence joins TRBV19 and TRBJ2-2; TRBD2 might be the D (6 bases). CDR3 nucleotide sequence: TGTGCCAGTACATTATGGGGGGACCCGAACACCGGGGAGCTGTTTTTT. It translates to CASTLWGDPNTGELFF.